One sample yielded the 5 T cell receptor beta chains listed below, sequenced in a study of CD8 T cells in Susac syndrome. RNA in amounts of roughly 0.5 to 1 ug was reverse transcribed with random hexamers. TCRdb used MiXCR to reprocess the immunoSEQ multiplex PCR reads, holding one entry per CDR3 protein. This table holds approximately 160,000 distinct CDR3 sequences, roughly 93% found once. Source material: CD4+ T cells from PBMCs. These receptors were taken from a human donor in good health.

This chain uses TRBV9 with TRBJ2-3; tentatively, D is TRBD1 or TRBD2 (6 bases each). Trimming stripped 4 bases from V and 2 bases from J, with 20 bases between. The CDR3 runs to 17 residues. CDR1 is SGDLS and CDR2 is YYNGEE in the germline V gene. CDR3 loop: CASSPRAGHVNTDTQYF. The CDR3 DNA follows: TGTGCCAGCAGCCCCCGGGCGGGACACGTTAACACAGATACGCAGTATTTT.

The chain employs TRBV2 and TRBJ1-2; D not certain. V was cut by 4 bases and J by 8 bases, with 14 bases left in between. Germline CDR1 SNHLY, CDR2 FYNNEI. This CDR3 is 13 amino acids long. The DNA of the CDR3 is TGTGCCAGCAGTGGAACGGGGAACATCGGCTACACCTTC. This translates into CASSGTGNIGYTF.

Here the CDR3 reads CASSSDREYGSPLHF. The CDR3 DNA sequence: TGCGCCAGCAGCTCCGACAGGGAGTACGGTTCACCCCTCCACTTT. This chain uses TRBV5-1 with TRBJ1-6, with 7 positions matching TRBD1. The CDR3 covers 15 residues. V lost 3 bases and J lost 9; bases outside the gene matches: 9. Germline V gene sequence: CDR1 SGHRS, CDR2 YFSETQ. Using reference TRBV5-1 and TRBJ1-6 for the parts outside the CDR3, the full variable domain is KAGVTQTPRYLIKTRGQQVTLSCSPISGHRSVSWYQQTPGQGLQFLFEYFSETQRNKGNFPGRFSGRQFSNSRSEMNVSTLELGDSALYLCASSSDREYGSPLHFGNGTRLTVT.

The gene calls are TRBV18 and TRBJ1-2; D is unresolved. In germline, CDR1 is KGHSH, CDR2 LQKENI. V shed 8 bases and J shed 2 bases, with 12 bases lying between them. This CDR3 has 13 amino acids. In nucleotides, the CDR3 is TGTGCCAGCCGATCCAACCTCAACTATGGCTACACCTTC. Residues: CASRSNLNYGYTF.

This clonotype was recorded once. V gene TRBV18 combines with J gene TRBJ2-1; TRBD1 or TRBD2 may be the D gene (6 bases each). This CDR3 has 16 residues. V lost 2 bases and J lost 4, with 15 bases in between. The germline CDR1 and CDR2 sequences are KGHSH and LQKENI. In DNA form, the CDR3 reads TGTGCCAGCTCACCAGCCGGGGGCATTGGGTACAATGAGCAGTTCTTC. Translated: CASSPAGGIGYNEQFF.